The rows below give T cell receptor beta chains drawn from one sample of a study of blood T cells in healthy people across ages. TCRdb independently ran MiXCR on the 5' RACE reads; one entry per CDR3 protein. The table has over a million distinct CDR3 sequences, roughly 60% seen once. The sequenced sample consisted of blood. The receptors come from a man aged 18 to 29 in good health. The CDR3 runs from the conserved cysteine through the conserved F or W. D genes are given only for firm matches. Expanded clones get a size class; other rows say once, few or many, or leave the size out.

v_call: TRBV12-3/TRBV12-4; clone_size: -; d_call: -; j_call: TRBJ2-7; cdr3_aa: CASSEAGRSYEQYF; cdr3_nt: TGTGCCAGCAGTGAGGCGGGACGGTCTTACGAGCAGTACTTC
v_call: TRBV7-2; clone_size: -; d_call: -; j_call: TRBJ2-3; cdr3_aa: CASSPTHLFRGVGDTQYF; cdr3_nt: TGTGCCAGCAGCCCCACCCACCTGTTCAGGGGGGTAGGAGATACGCAGTATTTT
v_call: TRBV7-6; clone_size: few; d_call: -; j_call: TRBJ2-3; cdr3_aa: CASSPIGIGTDTQYF; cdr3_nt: TGTGCCAGCAGCCCCATCGGGATCGGAACAGATACGCAGTATTTT
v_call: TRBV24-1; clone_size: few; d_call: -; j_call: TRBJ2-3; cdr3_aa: CATSDSGLTDTQYF; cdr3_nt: TGTGCCACCAGTGATTCCGGACTCACAGATACGCAGTATTTT
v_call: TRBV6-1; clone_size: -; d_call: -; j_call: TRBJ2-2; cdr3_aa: CASSEVWRTGELFF; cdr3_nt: TGTGCCAGCAGTGAAGTATGGAGGACCGGGGAGCTGTTTTTT
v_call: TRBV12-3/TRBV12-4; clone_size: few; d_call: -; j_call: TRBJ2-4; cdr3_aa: CASSLVPGQNKAKNIQYF; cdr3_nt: TGTGCCAGCAGTTTAGTCCCCGGACAGAATAAAGCCAAAAACATTCAGTACTTC
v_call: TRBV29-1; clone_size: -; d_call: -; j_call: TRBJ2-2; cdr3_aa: CSGRDGVNTGELFF; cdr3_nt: TGCAGCGGGAGGGACGGAGTTAATACCGGGGAGCTGTTTTTT
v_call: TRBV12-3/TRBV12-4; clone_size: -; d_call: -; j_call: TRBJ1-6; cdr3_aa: CASSLSGLGSPLHF; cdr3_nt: TGTGCCAGCAGTTTATCAGGGTTGGGTTCACCCCTCCACTTT
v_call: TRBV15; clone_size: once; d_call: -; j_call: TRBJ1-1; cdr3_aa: CTTSPVEGMNTEAFF; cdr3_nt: TGTACCACCAGCCCCGTCGAAGGGATGAACACTGAAGCTTTCTTT
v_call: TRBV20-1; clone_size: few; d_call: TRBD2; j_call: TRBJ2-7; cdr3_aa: CSARYGTSGYEQYF; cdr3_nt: TGCAGTGCTAGATACGGGACTAGCGGTTACGAGCAGTACTTC
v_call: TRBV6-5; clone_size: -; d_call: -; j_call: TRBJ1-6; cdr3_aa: CAGSYFPGTSQKINSPLHF; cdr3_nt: TGTGCCGGCAGTTACTTCCCAGGGACGTCCCAAAAGATAAATTCACCCCTCCACTTT
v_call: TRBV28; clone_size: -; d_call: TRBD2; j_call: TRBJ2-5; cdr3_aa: CASRDFRGGAKETQYF; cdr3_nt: TGTGCCAGCAGGGATTTTCGCGGGGGGGCCAAGGAGACCCAGTACTTC
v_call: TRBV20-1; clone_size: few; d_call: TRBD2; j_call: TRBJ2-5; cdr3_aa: CSASRAGGYQETQYF; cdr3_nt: TGCAGTGCTAGTCGCGCGGGGGGATACCAAGAGACCCAGTACTTC
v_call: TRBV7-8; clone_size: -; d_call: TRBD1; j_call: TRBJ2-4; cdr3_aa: CASSQQGAPNIQYF; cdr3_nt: TGTGCCAGCAGCCAGCAGGGGGCTCCCAACATTCAGTACTTC
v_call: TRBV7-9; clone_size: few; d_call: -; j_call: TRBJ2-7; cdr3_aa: CASSLATTGYEQYF; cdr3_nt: TGTGCCAGCAGCTTAGCGACTACGGGTTACGAGCAGTACTTC
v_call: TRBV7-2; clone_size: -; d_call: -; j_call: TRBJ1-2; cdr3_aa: CASSSIQTVYGYTF; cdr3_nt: TGTGCCAGCAGCTCAATACAGACAGTTTATGGCTACACCTTC
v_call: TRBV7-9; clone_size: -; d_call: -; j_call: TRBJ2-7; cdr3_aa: CASSSLGGGGSYEQYF; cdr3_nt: TGTGCCAGCAGCTCACTGGGGGGCGGAGGATCCTACGAGCAGTACTTC
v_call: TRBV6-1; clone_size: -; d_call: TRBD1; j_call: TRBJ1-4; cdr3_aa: CASSELQGVGEKLFF; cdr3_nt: TGTGCCAGCAGTGAGCTACAGGGGGTAGGGGAAAAACTGTTTTTT